Below, one T cell receptor (beta chain) is given with its context. The entry originates in a study of blood T cell repertoires in COVID-19. Turning to the study itself: COVID-19 samples from acute and convalescent phases originated in the United States, Italy and Spain. Sample material is recorded as cDNA or gDNA derived from T cells, B-cell-depleted T cells, or PBMCs.

Trimming cost V 4 bases and J 2 bases; bases outside gene matches: 6. Germline V CDR1 and CDR2: LGHDT, YNNKEL (reference sequence). The CDR3 totals 15 residues. Original processing notes: Estimation of nucleated cell counts was performed using reference gene primer amplification. Repertoires were generated with immunoSEQ multiplex PCR, while TCRdb's copy carries only in-frame clones and drops some. V, J and clone size are those of that table, while D and trimming were read from the DNA. This sample has 98,000 or so clones; roughly nine tenths occur once, and the top ten carry 4.5% to 6%. The V and J genes are TRBV3-1 (or the pseudogene TRBV3-2) and TRBJ1-1; 8 bases fit TRBD1. This receptor was identified in a human donor in a cohort sampled during active COVID-19. Input material: peripheral blood. The CDR3 bases are TGTGCCAGCAGCCTCTCAGGGACAGGAAACACTGAAGCTTTCTTT. Amino acids: CASSLSGTGNTEAFF.